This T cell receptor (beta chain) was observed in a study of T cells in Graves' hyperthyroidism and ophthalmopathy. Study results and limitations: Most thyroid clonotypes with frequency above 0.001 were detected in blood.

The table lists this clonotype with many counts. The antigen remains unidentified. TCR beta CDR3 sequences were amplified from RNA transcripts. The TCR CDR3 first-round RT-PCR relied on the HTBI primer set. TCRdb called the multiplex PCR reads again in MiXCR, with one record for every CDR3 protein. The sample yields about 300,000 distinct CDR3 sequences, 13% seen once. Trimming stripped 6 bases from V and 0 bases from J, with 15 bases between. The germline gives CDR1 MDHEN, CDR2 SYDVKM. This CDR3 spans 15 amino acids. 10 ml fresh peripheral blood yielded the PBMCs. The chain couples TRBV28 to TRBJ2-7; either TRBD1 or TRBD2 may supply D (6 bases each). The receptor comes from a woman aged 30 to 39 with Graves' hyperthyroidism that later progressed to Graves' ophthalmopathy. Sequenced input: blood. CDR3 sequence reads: CASRLQGLPSYEQYF. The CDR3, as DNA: TGTGCCAGCAGACTACAGGGACTCCCCTCCTACGAGCAGTACTTC.